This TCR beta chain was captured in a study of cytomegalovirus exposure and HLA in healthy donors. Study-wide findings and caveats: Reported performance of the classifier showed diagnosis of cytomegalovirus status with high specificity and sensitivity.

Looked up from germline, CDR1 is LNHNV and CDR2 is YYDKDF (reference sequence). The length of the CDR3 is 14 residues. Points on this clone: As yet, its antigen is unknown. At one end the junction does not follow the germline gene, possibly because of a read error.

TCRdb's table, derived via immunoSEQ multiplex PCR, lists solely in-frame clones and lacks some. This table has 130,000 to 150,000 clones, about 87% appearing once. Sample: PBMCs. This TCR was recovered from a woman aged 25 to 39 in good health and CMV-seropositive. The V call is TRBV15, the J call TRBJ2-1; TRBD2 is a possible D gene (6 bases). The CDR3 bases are TGTGCCACCAGCAGAGAATACCGGGACTCCCTCAGGGTCTTC. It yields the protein CATSREYRDSLRVF. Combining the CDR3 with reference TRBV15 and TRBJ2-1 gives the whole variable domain DAMVIQNPRYQVTQFGKPVTLSCSQTLNHNVMYWYQQKSSQAPKLLFHYYDKDFNNEADTPDNFQSRRPNTSFCFLDIRSPGLGDTAMYLCATSREYRDSLRVFGPGTRLTVL.